This TCR beta chain originates from a study of T cell changes during pregnancy in multiple sclerosis. The CDR3 is 13 amino acids. V was trimmed by 0 bases and J by 2 bases, leaving 4 bases between them. The V gene's germline CDR1 is MNHEY and CDR2 SMNVEV (reference sequence). Some clones are missing from TCRdb's copy, which holds only in-frame ones; the method was immunoSEQ multiplex PCR. The sample has roughly 49,000 clones, around 91% seen once. This rearrangement joins TRBV27 to TRBJ2-5; D is unclear. Sequenced here: CD4+ T cells from peripheral blood mononuclear cells, sampled in the second trimester of pregnancy. The source of this sequence is a female donor in good health, enrolled as a control in a pregnancy study. CDR3 nucleotides: TGTGCCAGCAGTTTATCCAGACAAGAGACCCAGTACTTC. This sequence encodes CASSLSRQETQYF.